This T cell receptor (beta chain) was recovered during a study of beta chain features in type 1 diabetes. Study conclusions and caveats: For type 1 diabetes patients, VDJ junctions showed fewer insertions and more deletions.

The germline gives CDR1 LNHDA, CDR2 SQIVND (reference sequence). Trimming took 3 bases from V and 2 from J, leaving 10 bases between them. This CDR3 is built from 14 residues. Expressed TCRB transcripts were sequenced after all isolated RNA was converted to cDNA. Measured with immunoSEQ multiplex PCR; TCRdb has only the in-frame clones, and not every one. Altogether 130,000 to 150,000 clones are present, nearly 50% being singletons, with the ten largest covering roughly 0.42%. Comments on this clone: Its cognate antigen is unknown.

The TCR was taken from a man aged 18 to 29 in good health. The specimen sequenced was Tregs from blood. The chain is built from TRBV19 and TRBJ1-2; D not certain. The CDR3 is CASSIRPVNYGYTF. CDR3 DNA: TGTGCCAGTAGTATTCGTCCAGTCAACTATGGCTACACCTTC. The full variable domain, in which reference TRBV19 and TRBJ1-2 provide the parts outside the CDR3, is DGGITQSPKYLFRKEGQNVTLSCEQNLNHDAMYWYRQDPGQGLRLIYYSQIVNDFQKGDIAEGYSVSREKKESFPLTVTSAQKNPTAFYLCASSIRPVNYGYTFGSGTRLTVV.